This is a list of T cell receptor beta chains from one sample in a study of cytomegalovirus exposure and HLA in healthy donors. Assay used: immunoSEQ multiplex PCR; TCRdb lists only in-frame clones, some missing. The data show around 85,000 clones, roughly 80% seen once. Specimen: PBMCs. The receptors derive from a male donor in good health and CMV-seronegative. Both conserved end residues are part of each CDR3. The D gene is left open where the match is weak. A clone size is listed for some rows: how often the clone was seen (once, few, many), or a class if it is expanded.

j_call cdr3_length clone_size d_call v_call cdr3_nt cdr3_aa
TRBJ2-1 16 NA NA TRBV2 TGTGCCAGCAGTCTCGGTGGGCCAGGGGCCAACAATGAGCAGTTCTTC CASSLGGPGANNEQFF
TRBJ1-4 14 NA NA TRBV19 TGTGCCAGTAAGGAGACAGCCGATTATGAAAAACTGTTTTTT CASKETADYEKLFF
TRBJ2-1 14 few NA TRBV11-2 TGTGCCAGCAGCTTAGTACTTATCTACAATGAGCAGTTCTTC CASSLVLIYNEQFF
TRBJ2-2 14 NA NA TRBV7-9 TGTGCCAGCGCTGAGGGGGTGAACACCGGGGAGCTGTTTTTT CASAEGVNTGELFF
TRBJ2-1 17 NA TRBD2 TRBV4-2 TGTGCCAGCAGCCAAGATACGGGAGCGGGGGGGCGCAATGAGCAGTTCTTC CASSQDTGAGGRNEQFF
TRBJ2-1 14 NA NA TRBV5-1 TGCGCCAGCCAACGCAGTGGGGCCAGTAATGAGCAGTTCTTC CASQRSGASNEQFF
TRBJ1-2 14 NA NA TRBV6-6 TGTGCCAGCAGTCAATCACTGGACTACTATGGCTACACCTTC CASSQSLDYYGYTF
TRBJ1-2 13 NA NA TRBV29-1 TGCAGCGTTGATGGGGGGGCGCCCTATGGCTACACCTTC CSVDGGAPYGYTF
TRBJ1-1 13 NA TRBD1 TRBV7-2 TGTGCCAGCAGCCCGGGACAGGGGGGCAAAGCTTTCTTT CASSPGQGGKAFF
TRBJ1-2 14 NA TRBD1 TRBV6-5 TGTGCCAGCAGCTTCGACAGGGGATCAGGTGGCTACACCTTC CASSFDRGSGGYTF
TRBJ2-5 15 NA TRBD1 TRBV6-5 TGTGCCAGCAGTTACTCGAAGGGGGCGGAAGAGACCCAGTACTTC CASSYSKGAEETQYF
TRBJ1-2 13 NA NA TRBV13 TGTGCCAGCAGCGCACGGGGGGTCTATGGCTACACCTTC CASSARGVYGYTF
TRBJ1-2 15 NA TRBD1 TRBV2 TGTGCCAGCAGCCCCTCAGCCACAGGGGTTATTGGCTACACCTTC CASSPSATGVIGYTF
TRBJ1-6 15 NA TRBD1 TRBV7-2 TGTGCCAGCAGCCCAGGACAGGGCGGTGGGTCACCCCTCCACTTT CASSPGQGGGSPLHF
TRBJ1-2 13 NA NA TRBV5-1 TGCGCCAGCAGCTCCGCAGGGCAGGGTGGCTACACCTTC CASSSAGQGGYTF
TRBJ2-2 15 NA TRBD2 TRBV19 TGTGCCAGTAGTTTCAGCGGGGGGGACACCGGGGAGCTGTTTTTT CASSFSGGDTGELFF
TRBJ2-1 15 few NA TRBV27 TGTGCCAGCAGTTGGCAGGGCACGTTTGGAAATGAGCAGTTCTTC CASSWQGTFGNEQFF
TRBJ2-7 12 NA TRBD1 TRBV27 TGTGCCGGGCACGGACAGGGATACGAGCAGTACTTC CAGHGQGYEQYF
TRBJ2-5 16 NA TRBD2 TRBV5-1 TGCGCCAGCAGCTTGCAGCCAGCGGGGGGGCGTGAGACCCAGTACTTC CASSLQPAGGRETQYF